Following are 31 T cell receptor beta chains from one sample sequenced in a study of human T cells and chemical hapten exposure. Each CDR3 protein is one row after TCRdb ran MiXCR on the RACE reads. This sample has approximately 260,000 distinct CDR3 sequences, with about 9% found just once. Documented time point: pre-sensitization, week 0. The treatment here: therapeutic diphenylcyclopropenone sensitization with weekly scalp DPC. The sequenced sample was whole blood, obtained in connection with sensitization to the hapten diphenylcyclopropenone (DPC). These receptors were obtained from a woman aged 40 to 49 with alopecia areata. Some clones in this sample may be carry-over from other donors' samples.

This clonotype was seen ten or more times. The chain is built from TRBV5-4 and TRBJ2-2; no reliable D call. V gave up 4 bases and J gave up 2 bases, with 6 bases separating them. CDR3 length equals 13 residues. Germline V CDR1 and CDR2: SGHNT, YYREEE (reference sequence). The CDR3 DNA reads TGTGCCAGCAGCGTAGAAAACACCGGGGAGCTGTTTTTT. It is translated as CASSVENTGELFF.

The chain links TRBV6-5 to TRBJ2-1; D might be TRBD1 (5 bases). Trimming took off 5 bases at V and 4 bases at J, with 6 bases between the two ends. CDR1 MNHEY and CDR2 SVGAGI come from the germline V gene. The CDR3 runs 12 residues. This CDR3 reads CASSRQYNEQFF. For the CDR3, the DNA is TGTGCCAGCAGTCGACAGTACAATGAGCAGTTCTTC.

This rearrangement joins TRBV5-1 to TRBJ2-7; perhaps TRBD1 as D (5 bases). Germline V gene data show CDR1 as SGHRS and CDR2 as YFSETQ. Trimming took off 4 bases at V and 0 bases at J, with 8 bases between the two ends. The CDR3 spans 13 residues. CDR3 sequence: CASSEQDSYEQYF. DNA for the CDR3: TGCGCCAGCAGCGAACAGGACTCCTACGAGCAGTACTTC.

This clonotype turned up a few times. V gene TRBV7-3 combines with J gene TRBJ2-3; D remains ambiguous. V lost 3 bases and J lost 3, with 10 bases in between. Germline V gives CDR1 SGHTA, CDR2 FQGTGA. The CDR3 covers 14 residues. CDR3 amino acids: CASSLGPTTDTQYF. As DNA, the CDR3 is TGTGCCAGCAGCTTGGGCCCTACGACAGATACGCAGTATTTT.

The V and J genes are TRBV12-3 or TRBV12-4 and TRBJ1-1; 9 bases agree with TRBD1. The CDR3 length is 14 residues. J was trimmed by 1 base and V by 6 bases; bases with no gene match: 3. CDR3 loop: CASRRTGENTEAFF. The CDR3 DNA follows: TGTGCCAGCAGACGGACAGGGGAGAACACTGAAGCTTTCTTT.

CDR3 nucleotides: TGTGCCAGCAGTGGGACTAGCGGGTACACAGATACGCAGTATTTT. Its translation: CASSGTSGYTDTQYF. V and J are TRBV12-3 or TRBV12-4 and TRBJ2-3; 12 nucleotides agree with TRBD2. The V gene end was trimmed by 5 bases and the J gene end by 2 bases; junction bases not matched to a gene: 2. CDR3 size: 15 residues.

The table lists this clonotype with many counts. The chain combines TRBV2 with TRBJ1-6, with TRBD1 matching over 7 bases. Unmatched junction bases numbered 8, after V lost 6 bases and J lost 6 bases. The CDR3 totals 15 residues. Germline V lookup: CDR1 SNHLY, CDR2 FYNNEI. The CDR3 sequence is CASSSDREVNSPLHF. The DNA for the CDR3 is TGTGCCAGCAGCAGCGACAGGGAAGTTAATTCACCCCTCCACTTT.

This clonotype was detected many times. This chain uses TRBV11-1 with TRBJ2-3; TRBD2 matches 13 bases. The CDR3 covers 16 residues. Germline V gene sequence: CDR1 SGHAT, CDR2 FQDESV (reference sequence). Trimming took 4 bases from V and 1 from J; bases not matched to a gene: 2. CDR3 in DNA: TGTGCCAGCAGCTCAGGACTAGCGGGAGGCACAGATACGCAGTATTTT. Residues: CASSSGLAGGTDTQYF. Together with reference TRBV11-1 and TRBJ2-3, the CDR3 gives the full variable domain: EAEVAQSPRYKITEKSQAVAFWCDPISGHATLYWYRQILGQGPELLVQFQDESVVDDSQLPKDRFSAERLKGVDSTLKIQPAELGDSAMYLCASSSGLAGGTDTQYFGPGTRLTVL.

This clonotype has at least ten counts. The V and J genes are TRBV28 and TRBJ2-3; D remains unclear. Trimming cost V 5 bases and J 1 base, with 10 bases left between them. Germline-derived CDR1 and CDR2 are MDHEN and SYDVKM. There are 14 residues in the CDR3. CDR3: CASSGSSRTDTQYF. The CDR3 bases are TGTGCCAGCAGTGGTTCTTCTCGCACAGATACGCAGTATTTT. Using reference TRBV28 and TRBJ2-3 for the parts outside the CDR3, the full variable domain is DVKVTQSSRYLVKRTGEKVFLECVQDMDHENMFWYRQDPGLGLRLIYFSYDVKMKEKGDIPEGYSVSREKKERFSLILESASTNQTSMYLCASSGSSRTDTQYFGPGTRLTVL.

This clonotype appeared a few times. This rearrangement joins TRBV6-1 to TRBJ2-7; D is unclear. The V gene lost 2 bases and the J gene lost 9 bases, with 14 bases spanning the gap. The CDR3 contains 13 residues. The germline V gene has CDR1 MNHNS and CDR2 SASEGT. CDR3 DNA sequence: TGTGCCAGCAGTGAACCCCCGTCCGAATGGCAGTACTTC. This sequence encodes CASSEPPSEWQYF.

This clonotype was seen more than once but under ten times. The rearrangement uses TRBV28 and TRBJ2-5; TRBD1 is a possible D gene (5 bases). The CDR3 covers 14 residues. Between the trimmed V and J ends, which lost 6 bases and 6 bases, there was a span of 17 bases. Per the germline V gene, CDR1 is MDHEN and CDR2 is SYDVKM. In nucleotides, the CDR3 is TGTGCCAGCAGAATACCAGGGATTGAAAAGACCCAGTACTTC. It specifies CASRIPGIEKTQYF.

This clonotype was counted at least ten times. This sequence joins TRBV28 and TRBJ2-1, with unresolved D. The V end lost 4 bases, the J end lost 6 bases, and 19 bases lay between the germline ends. This CDR3 comprises 16 residues. Germline CDR1 MDHEN, CDR2 SYDVKM. The CDR3 here is CASSYMLSGVVNEQFF. The CDR3 nucleotides read TGTGCCAGCAGTTACATGTTGTCAGGAGTTGTCAATGAGCAGTTCTTC.

V and J are TRBV28 and TRBJ2-3, with D perhaps matching TRBD1 (5 bases). V was pared by 5 bases and J by 9 bases, with 12 bases between. The germline V gene has CDR1 MDHEN and CDR2 SYDVKM. There are 12 residues in the CDR3. The chain's CDR3 is CASSVPRATQYF. The CDR3, as DNA: TGTGCCAGCAGTGTCCCCAGGGCAACGCAGTATTTT.

The table lists this clonotype with many counts. The gene calls are TRBV11-2 and TRBJ2-5; D remains unclear. This CDR3 is built from 13 residues. The V end lost 6 bases, the J end lost 0 bases, and 8 bases lay between the germline ends. Germline-derived CDR1 and CDR2 are SGHAT and FQNNGV. The CDR3 DNA sequence: TGTGCCAGCAGTGGTGGGCACCAAGAGACCCAGTACTTC. It yields the protein CASSGGHQETQYF.

V is TRBV5-1 and J is TRBJ1-1; 8 nucleotides line up with TRBD1. The CDR3 has 15 amino acids. Trimming cost V 3 bases and J 5 bases; bases outside gene matches: 9. Germline CDR1 reads SGHRS; CDR2 reads YFSETQ. The CDR3 loop reads CASSWTAGGRTEAFF. In nucleotides, the CDR3 is TGCGCCAGCAGCTGGACCGCAGGGGGCAGGACTGAAGCTTTCTTT.

The sample holds a few counts of this clonotype. The genes are TRBV11-1 and TRBJ2-5; 7 bases are a match to TRBD2. After removal of 4 bases from V and 1 base from J, the junction contained 6 bases not matched to a gene. Germline-derived CDR1 and CDR2 are SGHAT and FQDESV (reference sequence). The CDR3 runs 15 residues. The CDR3 coding sequence is TGTGCCAGCAGCTCAACACCTAGCGGCCAAGAGACCCAGTACTTC. Its protein product is CASSSTPSGQETQYF.

This clonotype was detected a few times. V gene TRBV2 combines with J gene TRBJ2-2, with TRBD2 identical over 15 bases. Germline CDR1 and CDR2: SNHLY and FYNNEI. The CDR3 has 18 amino acids. Trimming cost V 6 bases and J 0 bases; bases outside gene matches: 5. In nucleotides, the CDR3 is TGTGCCAGCAGAGGACTAGCGGGAGGGCTAGCGAACACCGGGGAGCTGTTTTTT. Translated: CASRGLAGGLANTGELFF.

V gene TRBV29-1 combines with J gene TRBJ2-1; 8 nucleotides line up with TRBD2. Germline V lookup: CDR1 SQVTM, CDR2 ANQGSEA. The CDR3 contains 16 residues. The junction had 16 bases not matched to a gene; V was cut back by 3 bases and J by 9 bases. CDR3 region: CSVDRPGGTFLGEQFF. The CDR3 DNA reads TGCAGCGTTGATCGACCGGGAGGGACCTTCCTGGGTGAGCAGTTCTTC.

This clonotype was seen only a few times. CDR3 nucleotide sequence: TGCAGCGGCGGACAGGGGTCGGGAGGCTACACCTTC. This codes for CSGGQGSGGYTF. The chain combines TRBV29-1 with TRBJ1-2, with TRBD1 matching 9 bases. The CDR3 length is 12 residues. Germline V gene sequence: CDR1 SQVTM, CDR2 ANQGSEA. V lost 7 bases, J lost 8 bases, and 8 bases stayed unmatched.

The chain is built from TRBV12-3 or TRBV12-4 and TRBJ1-5, with 9 bases aligning to TRBD1. V shed 6 bases and J 4 bases; nucleotides not matched to a gene: 7. The CDR3 is 15 amino acids. The CDR3 reads CASRGTGPTNQPQHF. In nucleotides, the CDR3 is TGTGCCAGCAGGGGGACAGGGCCTACTAATCAGCCCCAGCATTTT.

This clonotype occurred many times. V gene TRBV5-6 combines with J gene TRBJ2-4; 10 positions agree with TRBD2. From germline, CDR1 is SGHDT and CDR2 YYEEEE. The CDR3 has 15 residues. Trimming removed 3 bases from V and 2 bases from J; junction bases left unmatched: 2. In DNA form, the CDR3 reads TGTGCCAGCAGCTCTAGCGGGAGAACCAAAAACATTCAGTACTTC. Protein product: CASSSSGRTKNIQYF. The complete variable domain, with remaining parts taken from reference TRBV5-6 and TRBJ2-4, reads DAGVTQSPTHLIKTRGQQVTLRCSPKSGHDTVSWYQQALGQGPQFIFQYYEEEERQRGNFPDRFSGHQFPNYSSELNVNALLLGDSALYLCASSSSGRTKNIQYFGAGTRLSVL.

This clonotype has a count of ten or more. The chain carries TRBV9 and TRBJ2-5; 7 bases fit TRBD2. With V trimmed by 2 bases and J by 2 bases, 0 bases remained unmatched. The CDR3 is made up of 13 amino acids. Germline CDR1 and CDR2: SGDLS and YYNGEE. CDR3 region: CASSVSGQETQYF. CDR3 DNA sequence: TGTGCCAGCAGCGTTAGCGGGCAAGAGACCCAGTACTTC.

This clonotype has a handful of counts. The gene calls are TRBV15 and TRBJ2-2; 9 nucleotides line up with TRBD1. The ends lost 8 bases at V and 5 bases at J; junction bases unmatched: 0. Germline CDR1 LNHNV, CDR2 YYDKDF (reference sequence). The CDR3 contains 12 residues. CDR3 amino acids: CATGTGTGELFF. The CDR3 DNA reads as TGTGCCACCGGGACAGGGACCGGGGAGCTGTTTTTT.

This clonotype was counted a few times. CDR3: CSAASSFNYGYTF. The CDR3 nucleotides are TGCAGTGCGGCGTCCAGTTTCAACTATGGCTACACCTTC. The chain joins TRBV20-1 to TRBJ1-2, with D unresolved. This CDR3 contains 13 residues. Looked up from germline, CDR1 is DFQATT and CDR2 is SNEGSKA (reference sequence). Trimming took off 6 bases at V and 2 bases at J, with 13 bases between the two ends.

This clonotype was recorded at least ten times. The rearrangement uses TRBV6-1 and TRBJ1-2; D perhaps matches TRBD1 (6 bases). The CDR3 runs to 18 residues. The ends were cut back, 0 bases at V and 0 bases at J, with 17 bases in the middle. From germline, CDR1 is MNHNS and CDR2 SASEGT. The CDR3 spells CASSEAITTGDTNYGYTF. The DNA of the CDR3 is TGTGCCAGCAGTGAAGCAATTACGACAGGAGATACTAACTATGGCTACACCTTC.

This clonotype was observed once. This chain uses TRBV30 with TRBJ1-6; no firm D call. The CDR3 is made up of 11 amino acids. V was cut by 2 bases and J by 10 bases, with 6 bases left in between. Per germline, CDR1 GTSNPN and CDR2 SVGIG (reference sequence). The CDR3 reads CAWSSPSPLHF. As DNA, the CDR3 is TGTGCCTGGAGTTCCCCCTCACCCCTCCACTTT.

This clonotype was detected only a few times. The V gene is TRBV5-6, the J gene TRBJ2-7, with D unresolved. V was shortened by 4 bases and J by 2 bases, with 16 bases between the two germline ends. The CDR3 is 15 amino acids. Germline V gives CDR1 SGHDT, CDR2 YYEEEE. The CDR3 DNA reads TGTGCCAGCAGCGAAACCTTGACGGTCGCCTACGAGCAGTACTTC. As protein: CASSETLTVAYEQYF.

The chain employs TRBV10-3 and TRBJ1-1; D possibly corresponds to TRBD1 (5 bases). Germline loops: CDR1 ENHRY, CDR2 SYGVKD. Between the trimmed V and J ends, which lost 2 bases and 6 bases, there was a span of 10 bases. The CDR3 extends over 13 amino acids. CDR3 in amino acids: CAISERGSPEAFF. As DNA, the CDR3 is TGTGCCATCAGTGAGCGGGGGAGCCCTGAAGCTTTCTTT.

This clonotype was recorded many times. The gene calls are TRBV29-1 and TRBJ2-7; unclear D gene. The length of the CDR3 is 13 residues. V shed 4 bases and J shed 3 bases, with 13 bases lying between them. In germline, CDR1 is SQVTM, CDR2 ANQGSEA. DNA of the CDR3: TGCAGCGTTGTTAGAGGCCTGAACTACGAGCAGTACTTC. Amino acids: CSVVRGLNYEQYF.

V gene TRBV2 combines with J gene TRBJ2-1; D gene ambiguous. V was cut by 4 bases and J by 8 bases, with 6 bases left in between. This CDR3 has 11 residues. The germline V gene has CDR1 SNHLY and CDR2 FYNNEI. This CDR3 reads CASSVYDEQFF. The CDR3 DNA reads TGTGCCAGCAGTGTGTATGATGAGCAGTTCTTC.

The V and J genes are TRBV28 and TRBJ2-7, with D perhaps TRBD1 (6 bases). The CDR3 consists of 14 residues. Trimming stripped 6 bases from V and 3 bases from J, with 15 bases between. In germline, CDR1 is MDHEN, CDR2 SYDVKM. Here the CDR3 reads CASRPGDAYYEQYF. CDR3 nucleotides: TGTGCCAGCAGACCAGGGGACGCCTACTACGAGCAGTACTTC.